Below, 6 T cell receptor beta chains from the same sample are listed, as sequenced in a study of cytomegalovirus exposure and HLA in healthy donors. Primers: 60 Vbeta forward and 13 Jbeta reverse. Generated by immunoSEQ multiplex PCR, the TCRdb table keeps only in-frame clones and is missing some. The table lists over 100,000 clones, approximately 70% of them singletons, with roughly 8.7% in the top ten. The sample was PBMCs. The receptors shown here come from a man aged 30 to 39 in good health and CMV-seropositive.

V usage is TRBV15 and J usage is TRBJ1-1; a possible D gene is TRBD1 (5 bases). The CDR3 loop spans 13 amino acids. The germline CDR1 and CDR2 sequences are LNHNV and YYDKDF (reference sequence). Between the trimmed V and J ends, which lost 5 bases and 0 bases, there was a span of 7 bases. The DNA of the CDR3 is TGTGCCACCAGCTCCAGGGTGAACACTGAAGCTTTCTTT. Protein product: CATSSRVNTEAFF.

V is TRBV10-3 and J is TRBJ2-5; 9 bases line up with TRBD2. V shed 6 bases, J shed 2 bases, and the junction held 7 bases outside the gene matches. This CDR3 spans 15 amino acids. Germline-derived CDR1 and CDR2 are ENHRY and SYGVKD. CDR3 amino acids: CAISLEAGGQETQYF. CDR3 DNA: TGTGCCATCAGCCTCGAGGCGGGGGGGCAAGAGACCCAGTACTTC.

The J gene is TRBJ1-2, the V gene TRBV7-9; 12 nucleotides line up with TRBD1. Per the germline V gene, CDR1 is SEHNR and CDR2 is FQNEAQ (reference sequence). Trimming at V came to 5 bases and at J to 6 bases, leaving 10 bases not matched to a gene. This CDR3 spans 16 amino acids. In DNA, the CDR3 is TGTGCCAGCAGCCCCCGTTTGGGACAGGGGGCTCATGGCTACACCTTC. Protein: CASSPRLGQGAHGYTF.

This clone appeared a single time. The chain uses TRBV18 and TRBJ1-1; no reliable D call. This CDR3 comprises 15 residues. CDR1 is KGHSH and CDR2 is LQKENI in the germline V gene. V lost 3 bases, J lost 2 bases, and 13 bases lay in between. CDR3 protein: CASSPRQTPNTEAFF. The CDR3 DNA reads TGTGCCAGCTCACCGAGACAAACCCCTAACACTGAAGCTTTCTTT.

This clone was seen more than once but under ten times. J is TRBJ2-2 and V is TRBV13; TRBD2 agrees at 12 bases. V gave up 5 bases and J gave up 4 bases; unmatched junction bases: 5. Germline lookup yields CDR1 PRHDT and CDR2 FYEKMQ (reference sequence). CDR3 length: 16 residues. The CDR3: CASSPRLAGATGELFF. The CDR3 DNA reads TGTGCCAGCAGCCCGCGACTAGCGGGAGCCACCGGGGAGCTGTTTTTT.

This rearrangement joins TRBV5-1 to TRBJ1-2; the D gene is possibly TRBD1 (6 bases). This CDR3 contains 14 residues. The germline V and J ends were trimmed by 0 bases and 8 bases, with 14 bases remaining between them. In germline, CDR1 is SGHRS, CDR2 YFSETQ. This CDR3 is CASSLERGGGGYTF. CDR3 coding DNA: TGCGCCAGCAGCTTGGAAAGAGGGGGGGGAGGCTACACCTTC.